The 2 T cell receptor beta chains given below trace back to one sample, sequenced in a study of radiation and T cells in renal cell carcinoma. The time point was: blood 4 weeks post-SBRT, at nephrectomy. Specified treatment: 15 Gy SBRT to primary tumor, nephrectomy 4 weeks later. Data came from immunoSEQ multiplex PCR; TCRdb stores just in-frame clones and leaves some out. Of about 90,000 clones in the sample, 75% to 85% are singletons; the top ten hold approximately 7.2%. Material: blood, obtained from a patient whose treatment included radiotherapy and nephrectomy. These receptors were taken from a man aged 60 to 75 with renal cell carcinoma.

This clone was picked up one time. The gene calls are TRBV7-2 and TRBJ2-7, with TRBD1 matching over 7 bases. The CDR3 is 14 residues long. The V and J ends lost 5 bases and 0 bases, in that order; junction bases with no gene match: 4. Germline-derived CDR1 and CDR2 are SGHTA and FQGNSA. CDR3 amino acids: CASSPNRGSYEQYF. The DNA of the CDR3 is TGTGCCAGCAGCCCCAACAGGGGCTCCTACGAGCAGTACTTC.

The chain carries TRBV13 and TRBJ2-1, with D unclear. In germline, CDR1 is PRHDT, CDR2 FYEKMQ (reference sequence). V was trimmed by 2 bases and J by 9 bases, leaving 11 bases between them. There are 13 residues in the CDR3. The CDR3 sequence: CASSLNPEIEQFF. Written as DNA, the CDR3 is TGTGCCAGCAGCTTAAATCCCGAAATTGAGCAGTTCTTC. Supplemented by reference TRBV13 and TRBJ2-1, the full variable domain reads AAGVIQSPRHLIKEKRETATLKCYPIPRHDTVYWYQQGPGQDPQFLISFYEKMQSDKGSIPDRFSAQQFSDYHSELNMSSLELGDSALYFCASSLNPEIEQFFGPGTRLTVL.